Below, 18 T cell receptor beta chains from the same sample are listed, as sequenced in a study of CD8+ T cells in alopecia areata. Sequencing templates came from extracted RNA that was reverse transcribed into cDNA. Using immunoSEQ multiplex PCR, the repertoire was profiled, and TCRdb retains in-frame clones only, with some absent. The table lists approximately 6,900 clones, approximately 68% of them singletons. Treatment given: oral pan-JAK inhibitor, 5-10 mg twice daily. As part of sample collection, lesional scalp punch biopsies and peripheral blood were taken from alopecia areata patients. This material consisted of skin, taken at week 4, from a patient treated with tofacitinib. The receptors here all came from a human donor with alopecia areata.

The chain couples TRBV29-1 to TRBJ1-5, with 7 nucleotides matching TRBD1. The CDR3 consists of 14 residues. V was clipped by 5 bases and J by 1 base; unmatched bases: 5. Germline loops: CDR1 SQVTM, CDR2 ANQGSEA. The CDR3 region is CSVRTGVSNQPQHF. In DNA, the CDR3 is TGCAGCGTTCGGACAGGCGTCAGCAATCAGCCCCAGCATTTT.

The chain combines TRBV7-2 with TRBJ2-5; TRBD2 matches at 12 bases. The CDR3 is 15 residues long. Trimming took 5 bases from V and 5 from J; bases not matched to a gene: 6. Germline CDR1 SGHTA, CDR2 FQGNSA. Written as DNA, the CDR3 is TGTGCCAGCAGCCCCCGGACTAGCGGGATGGAGACCCAGTACTTC. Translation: CASSPRTSGMETQYF.

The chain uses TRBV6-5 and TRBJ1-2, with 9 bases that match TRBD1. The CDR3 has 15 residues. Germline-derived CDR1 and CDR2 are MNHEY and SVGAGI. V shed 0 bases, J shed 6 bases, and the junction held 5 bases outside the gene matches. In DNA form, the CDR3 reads TGTGCCAGCAGTTACTCAAACAGGGGGCGGGATGGCTACACCTTC. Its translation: CASSYSNRGRDGYTF.

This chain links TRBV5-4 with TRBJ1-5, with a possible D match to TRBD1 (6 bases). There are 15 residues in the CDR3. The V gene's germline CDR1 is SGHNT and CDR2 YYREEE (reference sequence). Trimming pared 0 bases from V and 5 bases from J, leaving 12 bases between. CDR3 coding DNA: TGTGCCAGCAGCTTGGGGACAGCTGATGATCAGCCCCAGCATTTT. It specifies CASSLGTADDQPQHF.

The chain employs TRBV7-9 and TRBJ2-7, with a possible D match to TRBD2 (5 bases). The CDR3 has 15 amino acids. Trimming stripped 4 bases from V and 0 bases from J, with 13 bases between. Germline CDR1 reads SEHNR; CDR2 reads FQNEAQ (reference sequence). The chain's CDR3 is CASSSGREVSYEQYF. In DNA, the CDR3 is TGTGCCAGCAGCTCAGGACGGGAAGTCTCCTACGAGCAGTACTTC.

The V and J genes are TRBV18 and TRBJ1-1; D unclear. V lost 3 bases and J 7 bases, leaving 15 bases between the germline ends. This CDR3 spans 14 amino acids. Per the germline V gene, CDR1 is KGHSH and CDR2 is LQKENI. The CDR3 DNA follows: TGTGCCAGCTCACCGGGTTCATCTGACCGTGAAGCTTTCTTT. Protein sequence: CASSPGSSDREAFF.

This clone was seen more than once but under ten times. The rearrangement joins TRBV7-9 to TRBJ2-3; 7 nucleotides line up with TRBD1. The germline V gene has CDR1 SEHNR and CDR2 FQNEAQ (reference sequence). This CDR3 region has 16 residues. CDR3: CAVGTVCWCERDTQYF. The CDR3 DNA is TGTGCAGTCGGGACAGTGTGTTGGTGTGAACGAGATACGCAGTATTTT. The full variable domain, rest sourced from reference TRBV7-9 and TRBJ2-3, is DTGVSQNPRHKITKRGQNVTFRCDPISEHNRLYWYRQTLGQGPEFLTYFQNEAQLEKSRLLSDRFSAERPKGSFSTLEIQRTEQGDSAMYLCAVGTVCWCERDTQYFGPGTRLTVL.

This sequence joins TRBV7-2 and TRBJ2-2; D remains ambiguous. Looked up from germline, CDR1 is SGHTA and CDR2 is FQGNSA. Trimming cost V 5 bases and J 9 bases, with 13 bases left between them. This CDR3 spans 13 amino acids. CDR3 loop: CASSARPGWELFF. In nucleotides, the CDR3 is TGTGCCAGCAGCGCCAGGCCGGGCTGGGAGCTGTTTTTT.

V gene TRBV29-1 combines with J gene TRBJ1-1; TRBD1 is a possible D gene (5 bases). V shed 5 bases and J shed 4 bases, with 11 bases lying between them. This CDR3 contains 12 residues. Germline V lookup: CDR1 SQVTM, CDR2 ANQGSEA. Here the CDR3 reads CSVRQGGTEAFF. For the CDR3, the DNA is TGCAGCGTTCGGCAGGGCGGCACTGAAGCTTTCTTT.

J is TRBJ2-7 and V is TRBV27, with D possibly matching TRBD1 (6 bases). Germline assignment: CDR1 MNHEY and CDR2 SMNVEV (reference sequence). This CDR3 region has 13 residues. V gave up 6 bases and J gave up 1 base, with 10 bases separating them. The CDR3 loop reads CASSPGQSYEQYF. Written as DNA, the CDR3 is TGTGCCAGCAGCCCCGGACAGTCCTACGAGCAGTACTTC.

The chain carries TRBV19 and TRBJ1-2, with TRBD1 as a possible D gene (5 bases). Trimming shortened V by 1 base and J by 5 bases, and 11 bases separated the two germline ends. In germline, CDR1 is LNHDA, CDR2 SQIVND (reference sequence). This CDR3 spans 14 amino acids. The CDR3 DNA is TGTGCCAGTAGTATAGCCACAGGTTATTATGGCTACACCTTC. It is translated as CASSIATGYYGYTF.

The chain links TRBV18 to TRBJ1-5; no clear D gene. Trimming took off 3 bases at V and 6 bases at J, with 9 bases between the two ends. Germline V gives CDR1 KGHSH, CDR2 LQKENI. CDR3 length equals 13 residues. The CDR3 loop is CASSPGGGQPQHF. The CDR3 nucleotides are TGTGCCAGCTCACCGGGCGGCGGTCAGCCCCAGCATTTT.

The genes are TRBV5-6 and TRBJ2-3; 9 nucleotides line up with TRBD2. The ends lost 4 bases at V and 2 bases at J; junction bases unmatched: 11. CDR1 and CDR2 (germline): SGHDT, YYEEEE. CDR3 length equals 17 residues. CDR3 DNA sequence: TGTGCCAGCAGCCAGAGTCCGGGACTAGCCTACACAGATACGCAGTATTTT. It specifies CASSQSPGLAYTDTQYF.

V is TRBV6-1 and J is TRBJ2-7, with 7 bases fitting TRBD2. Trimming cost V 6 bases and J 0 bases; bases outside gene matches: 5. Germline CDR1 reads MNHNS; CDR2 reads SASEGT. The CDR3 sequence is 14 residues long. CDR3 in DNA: TGTGCCAGCAGCTGGACTAGTAGCTCCTACGAGCAGTACTTC. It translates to CASSWTSSSYEQYF.

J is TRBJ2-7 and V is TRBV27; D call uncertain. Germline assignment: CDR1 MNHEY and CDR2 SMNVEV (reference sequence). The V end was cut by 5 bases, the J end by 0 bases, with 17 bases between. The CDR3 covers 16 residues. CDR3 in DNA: TGTGCCAGCAGTCCCCAGTGGATCCTTAGCTCCTACGAGCAGTACTTC. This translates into CASSPQWILSSYEQYF.

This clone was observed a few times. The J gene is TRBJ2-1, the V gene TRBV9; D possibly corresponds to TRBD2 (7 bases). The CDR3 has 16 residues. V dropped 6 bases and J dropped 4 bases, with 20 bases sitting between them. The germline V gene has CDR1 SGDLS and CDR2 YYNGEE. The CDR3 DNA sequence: TGTGCCAGCAATCTAGGGGGGGTCTCGTGGTACAATGAGCAGTTCTTC. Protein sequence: CASNLGGVSWYNEQFF.

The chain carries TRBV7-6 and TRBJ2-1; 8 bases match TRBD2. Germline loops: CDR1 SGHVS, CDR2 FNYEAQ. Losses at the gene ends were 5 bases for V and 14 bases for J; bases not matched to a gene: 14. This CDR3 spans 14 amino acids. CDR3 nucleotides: TGTGCCAGCAGCCCCGGGGGGTTAGCGGGGCGGGAGTTCTTC. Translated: CASSPGGLAGREFF. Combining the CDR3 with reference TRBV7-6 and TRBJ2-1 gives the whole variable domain GAGVSQSPRYKVTKRGQDVALRCDPISGHVSLYWYRQALGQGPEFLTYFNYEAQQDKSGLPNDRFSAERPEGSISTLTIQRTEQRDSAMYRCASSPGGLAGREFFGPGTRLTVL.

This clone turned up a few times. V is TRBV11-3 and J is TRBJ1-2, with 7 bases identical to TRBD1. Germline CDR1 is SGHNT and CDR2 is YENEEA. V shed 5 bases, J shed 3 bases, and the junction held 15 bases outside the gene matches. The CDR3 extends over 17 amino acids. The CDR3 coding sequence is TGTGCCAGCAGCACCCGGAACAGGGGAAAGAAGGACTATGGCTACACCTTC. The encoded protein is CASSTRNRGKKDYGYTF. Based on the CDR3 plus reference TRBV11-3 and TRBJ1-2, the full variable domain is EAGVVQSPRYKIIEKKQPVAFWCNPISGHNTLYWYLQNLGQGPELLIRYENEEAVDDSQLPKDRFSAERLKGVDSTLKIQPAELGDSAVYLCASSTRNRGKKDYGYTFGSGTRLTVV.